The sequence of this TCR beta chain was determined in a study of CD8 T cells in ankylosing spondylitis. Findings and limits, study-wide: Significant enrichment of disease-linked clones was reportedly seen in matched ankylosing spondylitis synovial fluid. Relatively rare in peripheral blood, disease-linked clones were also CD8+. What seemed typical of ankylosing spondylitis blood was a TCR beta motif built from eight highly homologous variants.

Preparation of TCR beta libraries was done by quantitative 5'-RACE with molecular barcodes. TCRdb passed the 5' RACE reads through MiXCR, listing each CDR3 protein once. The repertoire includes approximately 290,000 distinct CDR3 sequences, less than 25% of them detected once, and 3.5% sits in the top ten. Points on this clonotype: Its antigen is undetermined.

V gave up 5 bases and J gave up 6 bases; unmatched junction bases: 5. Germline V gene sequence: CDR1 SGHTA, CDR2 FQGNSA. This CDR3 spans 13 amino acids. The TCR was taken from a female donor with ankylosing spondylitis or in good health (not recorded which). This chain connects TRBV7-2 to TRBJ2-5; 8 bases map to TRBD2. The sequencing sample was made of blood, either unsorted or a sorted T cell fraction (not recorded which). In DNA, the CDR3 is TGTGCCAGCAGCGACGGGGGGGGGAAGACCCAGTACTTC. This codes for CASSDGGGKTQYF.